A selection of T cell receptor beta chains follows, all from one sample in a study of blood T cells in healthy people across ages. TCRdb passed the 5' RACE reads through MiXCR, listing each CDR3 protein once. The table records over 1.5 million distinct CDR3 sequences, roughly 50% of them present only once. The specimen sequenced was blood. All receptors come from a middle-aged woman in good health. CDR3s include the opening cysteine and the closing phenylalanine or tryptophan. A D gene is named only where the DNA matches it firmly. Not every row has a clone size; where given, it reads once, few, many or a size class.

J gene | D gene | CDR3 length | clone size | V gene | CDR3 DNA | CDR3 protein
TRBJ2-3 | NA | 15 | NA | TRBV5-6 | TGTGCCAGCAGCTTGCGACAGGTTTACACAGATACGCAGTATTTT | CASSLRQVYTDTQYF
TRBJ2-7 | NA | 14 | NA | TRBV6-2/TRBV6-3 | TGTGCCAGCAGCCCCAGACGAGGATTATACGAGCTGTACTTC | CASSPRRGLYELYF
TRBJ1-6 | TRBD1 | 14 | NA | TRBV29-1 | TGCAGCGCCAAGGCCGGGACAGAAAATTCACCCCTCCACTTT | CSAKAGTENSPLHF
TRBJ2-7 | TRBD1 | 14 | NA | TRBV29-1 | TGCAGCGTCGTTTTCGGGACAGGCTCCTACGAGCAGTACTTC | CSVVFGTGSYEQYF
TRBJ2-7 | NA | 15 | NA | TRBV7-2 | TGTGCCAGCAGGTTTAATATCGGGGCATCCTACGAGCAGTACTTC | CASRFNIGASYEQYF
TRBJ2-7 | NA | 17 | NA | TRBV10-3 | TGTGCCATCAGCCCGACACCCGACAGTGGCACCCGGAACGAGCAGTACTTC | CAISPTPDSGTRNEQYF
TRBJ2-7 | NA | 14 | once | TRBV5-1 | TGCGCCAGCAGCGGCGCGACAGCCCCCGGCGAGCAGTACTTC | CASSGATAPGEQYF
TRBJ2-7 | NA | 14 | NA | TRBV20-1 | TGCAGTGCTAGTCGGCGGGGGCCCTCCTACGAGCAGTACTTC | CSASRRGPSYEQYF
TRBJ2-1 | NA | 15 | NA | TRBV2 | TGTGCCAGCAGTGGTCAGCCACAAATTTACAATGAGCAGTTCTTC | CASSGQPQIYNEQFF
TRBJ1-2 | TRBD1 | 14 | few | TRBV6-5 | TGTGCCAGCAAGTACCTGGGACAGGGGGTTGGCTACACCTTC | CASKYLGQGVGYTF
TRBJ2-6 | NA | 14 | NA | TRBV20-1 | TGCAGTGCTATGGAGGTAACTGGGGCCAACGTCCTGACTTTC | CSAMEVTGANVLTF
TRBJ2-4 | TRBD2 | 16 | NA | TRBV12-3/TRBV12-4 | TGTGCCAGCAGTTCGCCGTCCAGCGGGGGTAAAAACATTCAGTACTTC | CASSSPSSGGKNIQYF
TRBJ2-5 | TRBD2 | 17 | NA | TRBV24-1 | TGTGCCACCAGTGACCCACCGTCGGCGGGGGTACAAGAGACCCAGTACTTC | CATSDPPSAGVQETQYF